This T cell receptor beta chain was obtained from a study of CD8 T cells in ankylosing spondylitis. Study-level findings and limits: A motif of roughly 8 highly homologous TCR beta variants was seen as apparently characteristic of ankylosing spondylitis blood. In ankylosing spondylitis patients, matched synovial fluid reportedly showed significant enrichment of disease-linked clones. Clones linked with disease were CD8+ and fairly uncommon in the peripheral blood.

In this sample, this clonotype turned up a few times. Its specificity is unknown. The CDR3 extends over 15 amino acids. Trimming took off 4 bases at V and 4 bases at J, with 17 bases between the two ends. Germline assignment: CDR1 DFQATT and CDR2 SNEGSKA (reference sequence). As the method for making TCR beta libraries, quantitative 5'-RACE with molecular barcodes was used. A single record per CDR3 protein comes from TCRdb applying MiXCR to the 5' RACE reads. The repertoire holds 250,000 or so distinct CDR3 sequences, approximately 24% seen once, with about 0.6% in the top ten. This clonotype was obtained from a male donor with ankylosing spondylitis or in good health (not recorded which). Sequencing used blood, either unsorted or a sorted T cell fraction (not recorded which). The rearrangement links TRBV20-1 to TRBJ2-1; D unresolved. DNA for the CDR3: TGCAGTGCTAAGCCACTGGACCTCGCTTACAATGAGCAGTTCTTC. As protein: CSAKPLDLAYNEQFF.